This T cell receptor (beta chain) derives from a study of blood T cell repertoires in COVID-19. This CDR3 comprises 14 residues. The germline V gene encodes CDR1 SSHAT and CDR2 FNYEAQ (reference sequence). V lost 1 base and J 6 bases, leaving 11 bases between the germline ends. Sequencing used immunoSEQ multiplex PCR; TCRdb keeps in-frame clones, though not all of them. Of fewer than 350,000 clones in the sample, approximately 91% were seen once. The rearrangement uses TRBV7-7 and TRBJ2-3; D call uncertain. The sequencing input was PBMCs or T cells enriched from blood (not recorded which). This sequence originates from a woman in her forties with acute COVID-19. This CDR3 is CASSLGYDGDTQYF. Written as DNA, the CDR3 is TGTGCCAGCAGCTTAGGCTACGACGGGGATACGCAGTATTTT.